The 5 T cell receptor beta chains listed next were all sequenced from one sample in a study of identical twins (dated by TCRdb to the mid-2010s). The method behind the library was 5' RACE. Sequencing was performed on an Illumina HiSeq 2000. The raw public data were reprocessed by TCRdb itself: fastp quality trimming at Q25, MiXCR clonotype calling, in-frame beta chains only. When rows share a CDR3 protein, they turn into one entry using the most common DNA and genes. Recorded for this sample are under 900,000 distinct CDR3 sequences; roughly 12% of them occurred a single time. In total, the top ten clones hold about 1.6% of the sample. The sample also formed part of further work on yellow fever vaccine responses in identical twins.

Material: PBMCs. The source is a woman aged 18-30 years in good health.

Here the CDR3 reads CASSDVLAGANTGELFF. For the CDR3, the DNA is TGTGCCAGCAGCGACGTACTAGCGGGTGCGAACACCGGGGAGCTGTTTTTT. V gene TRBV9 combines with J gene TRBJ2-2; 9 positions agree with TRBD2. J lost 0 bases, V lost 3 bases, and 6 bases had no gene match. The CDR3 covers 17 residues. Germline CDR1 is SGDLS and CDR2 is YYNGEE.

This clonotype has a handful of counts. This chain uses TRBV7-9 with TRBJ2-5, with TRBD1 as a possible D gene (6 bases). This CDR3 contains 14 residues. The germline V and J ends were trimmed by 5 bases and 0 bases, with 10 bases remaining between them. CDR1 and CDR2 from the germline V gene are SEHNR and FQNEAQ (reference sequence). Here the CDR3 reads CASSLTGYQETQYF. The CDR3, as DNA: TGTGCCAGCAGCCTGACAGGTTACCAAGAGACCCAGTACTTC.

The gene calls are TRBV29-1 and TRBJ2-6, with D unclear. CDR1 and CDR2 from the germline V gene are SQVTM and ANQGSEA. The CDR3 covers 13 residues. The V end lost 4 bases, the J end lost 0 bases, and 4 bases lay between the germline ends. For the CDR3, the DNA is TGCAGCGTTGCGGACTCTGGGGCCAACGTCCTGACTTTC. It translates to CSVADSGANVLTF.

The V call is TRBV9, the J call TRBJ1-5; the D gene is possibly TRBD1 (5 bases). Looked up from germline, CDR1 is SGDLS and CDR2 is YYNGEE. The CDR3 sequence is 19 residues long. Deletions cut 1 base from V and 3 bases from J, with 23 bases between. The CDR3 DNA sequence: TGTGCCAGCAGCGTACGGGGGTTACGAAGGGAGAGCCTCAATCAGCCCCAGCATTTT. This codes for CASSVRGLRRESLNQPQHF.

This clonotype was picked up a small number of times. This rearrangement joins TRBV7-9 to TRBJ2-5, with TRBD2 matching 7 bases. This CDR3 spans 14 amino acids. From germline, CDR1 is SEHNR and CDR2 FQNEAQ (reference sequence). V dropped 3 bases and J dropped 5; count of bases not matched to a gene: 6. The CDR3, as DNA: TGTGCCAGCAGCTTCGGACTAGTGGTTGAGACCCAGTACTTC. It codes for CASSFGLVVETQYF.